This T cell receptor beta chain was observed in a study of blood T cell repertoires in COVID-19. On the study more broadly: COVID-19 samples collected from the United States, Italy and Spain covered acute and convalescent phases. Sources were T cells, B-cell-depleted T cells, or PBMCs; the material itself was cDNA or gDNA.

In the source study's methods: How many nucleated cells were present was estimated from reference gene primer amplification. The assay was immunoSEQ multiplex PCR, and TCRdb's table has in-frame clones only and misses some. The D gene and trimming were derived from the DNA, and the V and J assignments and clone size from that table. The data hold around 190,000 clones, with roughly 84% observed a single time. Germline V lookup: CDR1 SGHVS, CDR2 FQNEAQ. The CDR3 covers 16 residues. The germline V and J ends were trimmed by 5 bases and 0 bases, with 16 bases remaining between them. The chain joins TRBV7-8 to TRBJ1-1, with D perhaps TRBD1 (6 bases). The sequenced sample consisted of peripheral blood. The receptor was derived from a human donor in a cohort sampled during active COVID-19. CDR3 sequence (DNA): TGTGCCAGCAGCGCCCGGGACACCTTATTGAACACTGAAGCTTTCTTT. Its translation is CASSARDTLLNTEAFF.